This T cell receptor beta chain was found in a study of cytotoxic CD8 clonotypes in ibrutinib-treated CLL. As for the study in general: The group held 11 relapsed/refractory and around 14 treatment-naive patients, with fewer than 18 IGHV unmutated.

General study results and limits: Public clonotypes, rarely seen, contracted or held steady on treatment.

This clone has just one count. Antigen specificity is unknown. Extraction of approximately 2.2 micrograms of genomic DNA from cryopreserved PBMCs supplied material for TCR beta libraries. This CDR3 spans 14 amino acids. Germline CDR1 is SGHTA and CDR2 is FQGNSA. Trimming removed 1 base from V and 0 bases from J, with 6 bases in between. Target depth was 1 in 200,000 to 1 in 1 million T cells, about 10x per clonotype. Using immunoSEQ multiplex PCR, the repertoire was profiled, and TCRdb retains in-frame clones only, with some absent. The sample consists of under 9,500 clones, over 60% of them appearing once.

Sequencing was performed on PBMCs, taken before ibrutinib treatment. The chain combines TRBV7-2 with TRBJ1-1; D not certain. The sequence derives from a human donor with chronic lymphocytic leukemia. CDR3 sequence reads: CASSLEQMNTEAFF. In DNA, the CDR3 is TGTGCCAGCAGCTTAGAGCAGATGAACACTGAAGCTTTCTTT. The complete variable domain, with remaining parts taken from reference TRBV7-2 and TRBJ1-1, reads GAGVSQSPSNKVTEKGKDVELRCDPISGHTALYWYRQSLGQGLEFLIYFQGNSAPDKSGLPSDRFSAERTGGSVSTLTIQRTQQEDSAVYLCASSLEQMNTEAFFGQGTRLTVV.